These 9 T cell receptor beta chains came from one sample sequenced in a study of identical twins. Each CDR3 protein is one row after TCRdb ran MiXCR on the 5' RACE reads. The sample consists of roughly 540,000 distinct CDR3 sequences, 20% to 25% of them appearing once. These data were likewise used in another study, on T cells expressing NK-cell markers.

Source material: CD4+ T cells sorted from blood. Receptor source: a woman between 18 and 29 years old in good health.

The J gene is TRBJ1-5, the V gene TRBV6-2 or TRBV6-3, with 7 bases identical to TRBD1. The J segment lost 1 base and the V segment lost 6 bases, leaving 9 bases of the junction unmatched. This CDR3 spans 16 amino acids. Germline-derived CDR1 and CDR2 are MNHEY and SVGEGT. This CDR3 reads CASRPQGLASNQPQHF. CDR3 DNA sequence: TGTGCCAGCAGACCACAGGGGCTGGCCAGCAATCAGCCCCAGCATTTT.

The chain is built from TRBV12-3 or TRBV12-4 and TRBJ1-5; possible D gene TRBD1, 6 bases. CDR3 length: 13 amino acids. Trimming removed 6 bases at V and 10 bases at J, with 16 bases between. For the CDR3, the DNA is TGTGCCAGCAGCCCGGACAGTACGGGTCCCCAGCATTTT. Amino acids: CASSPDSTGPQHF.

This clonotype was counted only a few times. CDR3 loop: CSVEGQGHGGGEAFF. The CDR3 DNA is TGCAGCGTTGAAGGGCAGGGCCATGGGGGGGGTGAAGCTTTCTTT. The rearrangement joins TRBV29-1 to TRBJ1-1; D is possibly TRBD1 (5 bases). This CDR3 comprises 15 residues. V lost 1 base and J 7 bases, leaving 19 bases between the germline ends. Germline V gives CDR1 SQVTM, CDR2 ANQGSEA.

This clonotype was found many times. The chain is built from TRBV7-9 and TRBJ1-5, with 7 bases matching TRBD1. Germline V CDR1 and CDR2: SEHNR, FQNEAQ (reference sequence). The CDR3 sequence is 14 residues long. V shed 4 bases and J 4 bases; nucleotides not matched to a gene: 4. The DNA of the CDR3 is TGTGCCAGCAGCTCCGGGACAGATAATCAGCCCCAGCATTTT. Translation: CASSSGTDNQPQHF.

This clonotype turned up a few times. The chain combines TRBV20-1 with TRBJ2-3; 15 nucleotides line up with TRBD2. Trimming removed 4 bases from V and 2 bases from J; junction bases left unmatched: 4. The V gene's germline CDR1 is DFQATT and CDR2 SNEGSKA (reference sequence). This CDR3 has 16 residues. For the CDR3, the DNA is TGCAGTGCTATACGGACTAGCGGGGGGGCCACAGATACGCAGTATTTT. Protein product: CSAIRTSGGATDTQYF.

Only a few counts were recorded for this clonotype. This rearrangement joins TRBV4-2 to TRBJ2-5; D is possibly TRBD1 (6 bases). V was shortened by 3 bases and J by 1 base, with 15 bases between the two germline ends. Per germline, CDR1 LGHNA and CDR2 YNFKEQ. The length of the CDR3 is 16 residues. The CDR3 nucleotides read TGTGCCAGCAGCCAGGTCGGTGGACAGACCCAAGAGACCCAGTACTTC. Translated: CASSQVGGQTQETQYF.

This chain uses TRBV10-3 with TRBJ1-6; the D gene is possibly TRBD1 (5 bases). The V gene lost 0 bases and the J gene lost 8 bases, with 11 bases spanning the gap. The germline V gene encodes CDR1 ENHRY and CDR2 SYGVKD. There are 15 residues in the CDR3. CDR3 in DNA: TGTGCCATCAGTGAGTCGGAGGGGAGCGATTCACCCCTCCACTTT. As protein: CAISESEGSDSPLHF.

The V gene is TRBV9, the J gene TRBJ2-7, with TRBD2 as a possible D gene (6 bases). The CDR3 extends over 15 amino acids. Germline V gene lookup returns CDR1 SGDLS and CDR2 YYNGEE. V lost 0 bases, J lost 0 bases, and 10 bases lay in between. CDR3 sequence (DNA): TGTGCCAGCAGCGTAGAACTAGCCAGCTCCTACGAGCAGTACTTC. Protein product: CASSVELASSYEQYF.

The chain combines TRBV29-1 with TRBJ2-5; possibly TRBD1 for D (5 bases). CDR3 length equals 14 residues. CDR1 SQVTM and CDR2 ANQGSEA come from the germline V gene. Trimming removed 5 bases from V and 3 bases from J, with 16 bases in between. The CDR3 reads CSVKNRSTKETQYF. The CDR3 DNA follows: TGCAGCGTTAAGAACAGGTCCACGAAAGAGACCCAGTACTTC.